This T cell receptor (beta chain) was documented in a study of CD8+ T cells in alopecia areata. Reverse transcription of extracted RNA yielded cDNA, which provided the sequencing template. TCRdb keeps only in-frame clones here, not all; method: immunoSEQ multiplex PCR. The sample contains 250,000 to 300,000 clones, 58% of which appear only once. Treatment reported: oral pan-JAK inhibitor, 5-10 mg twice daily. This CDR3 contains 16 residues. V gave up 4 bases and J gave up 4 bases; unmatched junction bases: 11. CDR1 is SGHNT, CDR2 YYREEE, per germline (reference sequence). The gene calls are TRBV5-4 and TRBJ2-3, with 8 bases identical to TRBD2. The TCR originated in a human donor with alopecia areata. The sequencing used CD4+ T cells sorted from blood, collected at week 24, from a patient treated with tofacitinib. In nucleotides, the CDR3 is TGTGCCAGCAGCCCGACCTCGGGGGGGGTGGCAGATACGCAGTATTTT. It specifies CASSPTSGGVADTQYF.